This TCR beta chain is drawn from a study of cytomegalovirus exposure and HLA in healthy donors. As for the study in general: Earlier, 110 million or so unique TCR beta sequences were recovered from around 190 million T cells by an analysis.

This clone has more than one count but fewer than ten. Its matching antigen is unknown. The PCR was carried out with 60 Vbeta primers and 13 Jbeta primers. Authors' methods: In a later analysis, of about 80 million unique beta chains, about 12 million appeared in at least two donors. Only in-frame clones appear in the TCRdb table, and some are missing; sequencing was by immunoSEQ multiplex PCR. V and J calls and clone size follow that table, whereas D and trimming were derived from the DNA. The sample shows about 190,000 clones, approximately 80% of them seen only once. Notes on the study in general: Sequencing likely generated an artifact that appeared as a cluster of highly shared sequence variants.

Germline CDR1 reads MNHNS; CDR2 reads SASEGT. Trimming left V 4 bases short and J 0 bases short, with 7 bases between. The CDR3 has 13 amino acids. V and J are TRBV6-1 and TRBJ2-7; TRBD1 is a possible D gene (6 bases). Sequencing was performed on PBMCs. The source of this sequence is a woman aged 25-40 years in good health and CMV-seropositive. CDR3 loop: CASSVGASYEQYF. The CDR3 DNA reads TGTGCCAGCAGTGTGGGGGCCTCCTACGAGCAGTACTTC.